A single sample gave rise to the 18 T cell receptor beta chains below, sequenced in a study of beta chain features in type 1 diabetes. Study-level findings and limits: People with Type 1 diabetes carried modestly yet significantly shorter TCRB CDR3s in all four CD4+ subsets.

Expressed TCRB transcripts were sequenced because the isolated RNA had all been reverse transcribed beforehand. Produced via immunoSEQ multiplex PCR; TCRdb's table is partial and in-frame only. The sample holds 600,000 to 750,000 clones; around 12% are singletons and the top ten take more than 0.1%. These TCRs' antigens remain unknown. Sequenced material: naive CD4+ T cells from blood. The receptors derive from a man aged 30 to 39 with type 1 diabetes.

This clone has just a few counts. This chain uses TRBV4-3 with TRBJ1-4, with 8 bases aligning to TRBD1. Germline trimming cut 5 bases from V and 8 bases from J; bases unmatched to any gene: 10. The CDR3 spans 15 residues. Germline lookup yields CDR1 LGHNA and CDR2 YSLEER. Written as DNA, the CDR3 is TGCGCCAGCAGCAATGGACAGGGATGGAGCGAAAAACTGTTTTTT. Protein: CASSNGQGWSEKLFF.

This chain links TRBV7-9 with TRBJ2-2; 7 bases agree with TRBD1. CDR1 is SEHNR and CDR2 is FQNEAQ in the germline V gene (reference sequence). There are 15 residues in the CDR3. The V and J ends lost 7 bases and 3 bases, in that order; junction bases with no gene match: 8. CDR3 DNA: TGTGCCAGCACCCTTAACCAGGGGGACACCGGGGAGCTGTTTTTT. Amino acids: CASTLNQGDTGELFF. Full variable domain (outside the CDR3, taken from reference TRBV7-9 and TRBJ2-2): DTGVSQNPRHKITKRGQNVTFRCDPISEHNRLYWYRQTLGQGPEFLTYFQNEAQLEKSRLLSDRFSAERPKGSFSTLEIQRTEQGDSAMYLCASTLNQGDTGELFFGEGSRLTVL.

This clone has more than one count but fewer than ten. The rearrangement joins TRBV5-1 to TRBJ1-1; the match to TRBD1 covers 8 bases. V trimming: 4 bases; J trimming: 1 base; junction bases outside the gene matches: 6. Germline-derived CDR1 and CDR2 are SGHRS and YFSETQ. This CDR3 is built from 15 residues. CDR3 residues: CASSVAGTGNTEAFF. CDR3 coding DNA: TGCGCCAGCAGCGTAGCCGGGACAGGGAACACTGAAGCTTTCTTT.

This clone was seen only a few times. This rearrangement joins TRBV27 to TRBJ2-7; 13 bases line up with TRBD2. Germline assignment: CDR1 MNHEY and CDR2 SMNVEV (reference sequence). V lost 6 bases to trimming and J lost 3 bases; unmatched junction nucleotides: 5. The CDR3 contains 15 residues. This CDR3 is CASSPRLAGGYEQYF. CDR3 nucleotide sequence: TGTGCCAGCAGCCCGAGACTAGCGGGGGGCTACGAGCAGTACTTC.

The chain combines TRBV15 with TRBJ1-5, with D perhaps TRBD1 (6 bases). The germline V gene has CDR1 LNHNV and CDR2 YYDKDF (reference sequence). The CDR3 totals 13 residues. The V and J ends lost 5 bases and 5 bases respectively, with 10 bases between them. CDR3 protein: CATSRGGHQPQHF. CDR3 DNA: TGTGCCACCAGCCGGGGGGGCCATCAGCCCCAGCATTTT.

The rearrangement uses TRBV9 and TRBJ2-5, with unresolved D. Deletions cut 0 bases from V and 5 bases from J, with 8 bases between. The CDR3 runs to 13 residues. Per the germline V gene, CDR1 is SGDLS and CDR2 is YYNGEE. CDR3 amino acids: CASSVATRETQYF. For the CDR3, the DNA is TGTGCCAGCAGCGTAGCGACACGGGAGACCCAGTACTTC.

The V call is TRBV9, the J call TRBJ2-5; D is unclear. Germline CDR1 SGDLS, CDR2 YYNGEE. Trimming pared 4 bases from V and 0 bases from J, leaving 16 bases between. The CDR3 contains 16 residues. The CDR3, as DNA: TGTGCCAGCAGCCCCACCTTGGTTCCGTACCAAGAGACCCAGTACTTC. Protein sequence: CASSPTLVPYQETQYF.

The chain recombines TRBV15 with TRBJ1-4; 7 nucleotides agree with TRBD1. J gave up 8 bases and V 1 base, and 10 bases lay outside the gene matches. Germline CDR1 reads LNHNV; CDR2 reads YYDKDF (reference sequence). The CDR3 runs to 16 residues. CDR3 in DNA: TGTGCCACCAGCAGAGTGGTAGCAGGGGGTAGCGAAAAACTGTTTTTT. The encoded protein is CATSRVVAGGSEKLFF. Variable domain in full (rest from reference TRBV15 and TRBJ1-4): DAMVIQNPRYQVTQFGKPVTLSCSQTLNHNVMYWYQQKSSQAPKLLFHYYDKDFNNEADTPDNFQSRRPNTSFCFLDIRSPGLGDTAMYLCATSRVVAGGSEKLFFGSGTQLSVL.

The chain is built from TRBV9 and TRBJ2-7; the match to TRBD2 covers 8 bases. Losses at the gene ends were 4 bases for V and 5 bases for J; bases not matched to a gene: 5. Germline V gives CDR1 SGDLS, CDR2 YYNGEE. This CDR3 comprises 13 residues. DNA of the CDR3: TGTGCCAGCAGCCCCCGGGGGGGGGACGAGCAGTACTTC. Its translation: CASSPRGGDEQYF.

The genes are TRBV6-6 and TRBJ2-7; a weak D match, TRBD1 (8 bases). Trimming stripped 6 bases from V and 8 bases from J, with 17 bases between. Per the germline V gene, CDR1 is MNHNY and CDR2 is SVGAGI (reference sequence). This CDR3 contains 13 residues. For the CDR3, the DNA is TGTGCCAGCAGATTACAGGGGGGGGAGAAGCAGTACTTC. Its translation: CASRLQGGEKQYF.

The rearrangement joins TRBV7-2 to TRBJ2-7; D remains ambiguous. V lost 1 base and J lost 6, with 16 bases in between. The germline gives CDR1 SGHTA, CDR2 FQGNSA. The CDR3 spans 15 residues. In DNA, the CDR3 is TGTGCCAGCAGCTTAGGTGGCAGCTCGAGGAGCGAGCAGTACTTC. This sequence encodes CASSLGGSSRSEQYF.

This clone was seen more than once but under ten times. The chain uses TRBV30 and TRBJ1-2; tentative D call: TRBD1 (6 bases). The CDR3 loop spans 11 amino acids. The V end was cut by 5 bases, the J end by 9 bases, with 13 bases between. Germline CDR1 GTSNPN, CDR2 SVGIG (reference sequence). DNA of the CDR3: TGTGCCTGGTCCTTCAGGGGAAGCTACACCTTC. Encoded protein: CAWSFRGSYTF.

This clone was found a few times. The DNA of the CDR3 is TGTGCCAGCAGCCCGCGGACAGGGGGCGATCACTATGGCTACACCTTC. It is translated as CASSPRTGGDHYGYTF. This chain links TRBV7-6 with TRBJ1-2; 11 bases map to TRBD1. The CDR3 is made up of 16 amino acids. Unmatched junction bases numbered 8, after V lost 5 bases and J lost 3 bases. Germline CDR1 and CDR2: SGHVS and FNYEAQ. The full variable domain, its missing parts supplied by reference TRBV7-6 and TRBJ1-2, is GAGVSQSPRYKVTKRGQDVALRCDPISGHVSLYWYRQALGQGPEFLTYFNYEAQQDKSGLPNDRFSAERPEGSISTLTIQRTEQRDSAMYRCASSPRTGGDHYGYTFGSGTRLTVV.

This clone was detected a few times. V gene TRBV10-3 combines with J gene TRBJ2-2; perhaps D is TRBD1 or TRBD2 (6 bases each). Trimming took 4 bases from V and 4 from J, leaving 13 bases between them. Germline V gives CDR1 ENHRY, CDR2 SYGVKD. This CDR3 comprises 15 residues. The CDR3 sequence: CAISVLQGLTGELFF. Written as DNA, the CDR3 is TGTGCCATCAGTGTATTACAGGGACTCACCGGGGAGCTGTTTTTT.

This clone was seen more than once but under ten times. This rearrangement joins TRBV5-1 to TRBJ2-5; no firm D call. V lost 4 bases and J lost 4, with 14 bases in between. Germline values: CDR1 SGHRS, CDR2 YFSETQ. The CDR3 has 14 amino acids. CDR3 in amino acids: CASSVTGPRETQYF. In DNA form, the CDR3 reads TGCGCCAGCAGCGTCACCGGCCCCCGAGAGACCCAGTACTTC.

This clone has more than one count but fewer than ten. This chain connects TRBV5-1 to TRBJ2-2; a weak D match, TRBD1 (6 bases). The ends were cut back, 0 bases at V and 2 bases at J, with 11 bases in the middle. The CDR3 covers 16 residues. Germline CDR1 SGHRS, CDR2 YFSETQ. CDR3 sequence (DNA): TGCGCCAGCAGCTTGGCGGAACAGGGTAACACCGGGGAGCTGTTTTTT. Translating it yields CASSLAEQGNTGELFF.

This clone showed up just a few times. The CDR3 protein is CASSLSRQGPYEQYF. The CDR3, as DNA: TGTGCCAGCAGCCTAAGTCGGCAGGGGCCCTACGAGCAGTACTTC. This chain links TRBV7-9 with TRBJ2-7, with D perhaps TRBD1 (6 bases). V was cut by 5 bases and J by 2 bases, with 16 bases left in between. The CDR3 totals 15 residues. The germline CDR1 and CDR2 sequences are SEHNR and FQNEAQ (reference sequence).

This chain joins TRBV4-3 and TRBJ2-7; D is possibly TRBD2 (5 bases). The CDR3 contains 16 residues. CDR1 and CDR2 (germline): LGHNA, YSLEER. V shed 6 bases and J shed 8 bases, with 26 bases lying between them. The CDR3 region is CASRSDRRATSGKQYF. For the CDR3, the DNA is TGCGCCAGCAGATCCGATCGTAGGGCCACTTCGGGGAAGCAGTACTTC.